The 5 T cell receptor beta chains below come from one sample, sequenced in a study of tumor T cells in aggressive B-cell lymphoma. The method was immunoSEQ multiplex PCR; TCRdb's version includes in-frame clones alone and lacks a portion of them. The sample includes around 6,100 clones, around 90% of them seen just once. Sequenced sample: tumor tissue. The receptors were gathered from an adult with diffuse large B cell lymphoma. Some clones in this sample may be carry-over from other donors' samples.

The genes are TRBV5-4 and TRBJ1-1; 7 nucleotides line up with TRBD1. Germline CDR1 and CDR2: SGHNT and YYREEE (reference sequence). There are 15 residues in the CDR3. V shed 0 bases, J shed 3 bases, and the junction held 5 bases outside the gene matches. The chain's CDR3 is CASSLDRGGDTEAFF. The CDR3, as DNA: TGTGCCAGCAGCTTGGACAGGGGCGGGGACACTGAAGCTTTCTTT.

This sequence joins TRBV5-1 and TRBJ1-1, with D possibly being TRBD1 (6 bases). V lost 4 bases to trimming and J lost 7 bases, with 17 bases between them. The CDR3 totals 14 residues. Per germline, CDR1 SGHRS and CDR2 YFSETQ. CDR3 nucleotide sequence: TGCGCCAGCAGCCTCGACTGGACAGTAGATGAAGCTTTCTTT. Translated, it gives CASSLDWTVDEAFF.

The gene calls are TRBV2 and TRBJ1-2; 8 bases line up with TRBD1. This CDR3 region has 16 residues. The germline gives CDR1 SNHLY, CDR2 FYNNEI. V was pared by 5 bases and J by 3 bases, with 11 bases of the junction left unmatched. The CDR3 is CASSRTGRTWDYGYTF. Written as DNA, the CDR3 is TGTGCCAGCAGTCGGACAGGGAGGACCTGGGACTATGGCTACACCTTC.

V gene TRBV4-2 combines with J gene TRBJ2-5; D might be TRBD2 (5 bases). Germline lookup yields CDR1 LGHNA and CDR2 YNFKEQ. The V gene lost 0 bases and the J gene lost 4 bases, with 9 bases spanning the gap. The CDR3 has 14 amino acids. CDR3 residues: CASSQETIAETQYF. CDR3 coding DNA: TGTGCCAGCAGCCAAGAGACTATCGCAGAGACCCAGTACTTC.

V gene TRBV30 combines with J gene TRBJ1-1, with D perhaps TRBD1 (5 bases). With 0 bases removed from V and 11 bases from J, the gap between germline ends came to 16 bases. This CDR3 spans 13 amino acids. CDR1 is GTSNPN, CDR2 SVGIG, per germline (reference sequence). DNA for the CDR3: TGTGCCTGGAGTGTAGATTCTTCGGGGGTTGCTTTCTTT. Amino acid sequence: CAWSVDSSGVAFF.